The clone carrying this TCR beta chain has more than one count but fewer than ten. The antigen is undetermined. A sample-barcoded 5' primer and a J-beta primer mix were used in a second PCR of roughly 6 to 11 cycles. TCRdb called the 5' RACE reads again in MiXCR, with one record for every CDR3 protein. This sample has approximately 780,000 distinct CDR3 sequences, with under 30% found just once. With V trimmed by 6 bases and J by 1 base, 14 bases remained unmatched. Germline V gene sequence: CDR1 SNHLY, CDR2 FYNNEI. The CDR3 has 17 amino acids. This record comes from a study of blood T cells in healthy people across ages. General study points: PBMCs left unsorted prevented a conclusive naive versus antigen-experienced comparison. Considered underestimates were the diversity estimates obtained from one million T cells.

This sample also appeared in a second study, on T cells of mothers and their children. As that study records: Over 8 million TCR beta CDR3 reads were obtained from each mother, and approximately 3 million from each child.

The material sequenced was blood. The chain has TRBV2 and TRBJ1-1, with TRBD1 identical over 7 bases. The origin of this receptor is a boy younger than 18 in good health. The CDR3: CASSLPRDSLRNTEAFF. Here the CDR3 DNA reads TGTGCCAGCAGCCTCCCCCGGGACAGCCTTAGGAACACTGAAGCTTTCTTT. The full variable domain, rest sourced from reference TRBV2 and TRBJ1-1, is EPEVTQTPSHQVTQMGQEVILRCVPISNHLYFYWYRQILGQKVEFLVSFYNNEISEKSEIFDDQFSVERPDGSNFTLKIRSTKLEDSAMYFCASSLPRDSLRNTEAFFGQGTRLTVV.